A single sample gave rise to the 25 T cell receptor beta chains below, sequenced in a study of OX40 agonist ivuxolimab in advanced cancers. TCRdb's table, derived via immunoSEQ multiplex PCR, lists solely in-frame clones and lacks some. The sample consists of about 63,000 clones, around 91% of them appearing once. Specimen: CD4+ or CD8+ T cells sorted from blood, collected in a trial of the OX40 agonist ivuxolimab. These receptors were collected from an adult with an advanced solid tumor such as melanoma, head and neck, liver or kidney cancer.

V usage is TRBV18 and J usage is TRBJ2-1; TRBD2 matches at 13 bases. The germline V gene has CDR1 KGHSH and CDR2 LQKENI. The junction had 6 bases not matched to a gene; V was cut back by 6 bases and J by 7 bases. This CDR3 is built from 15 residues. CDR3 sequence reads: CASSRGLAGENEQFF. CDR3 in DNA: TGTGCCAGCTCTCGAGGACTAGCGGGGGAGAATGAGCAGTTCTTC.

The chain links TRBV13 to TRBJ1-4; D is possibly TRBD1 (6 bases). The V and J ends lost 4 bases and 4 bases respectively, with 16 bases between them. The CDR3 consists of 16 residues. CDR1 and CDR2 from the germline V gene are PRHDT and FYEKMQ (reference sequence). CDR3: CASSSIPQGFNEKLFF. The CDR3 DNA reads as TGTGCCAGCAGCTCAATCCCCCAGGGGTTTAATGAAAAACTGTTTTTT.

The chain has TRBV19 and TRBJ1-6; TRBD1 aligns across 9 bases. The CDR3 has 14 amino acids. The trim removed 3 bases at V and 7 bases at J, leaving 1 base unmatched. Germline values: CDR1 LNHDA, CDR2 SQIVND (reference sequence). CDR3 coding DNA: TGTGCCAGTAGTATCGGGACAGGGAATTCACCCCTCCACTTT. Its protein product is CASSIGTGNSPLHF. Together with reference TRBV19 and TRBJ1-6, the CDR3 gives the full variable domain: DGGITQSPKYLFRKEGQNVTLSCEQNLNHDAMYWYRQDPGQGLRLIYYSQIVNDFQKGDIAEGYSVSREKKESFPLTVTSAQKNPTAFYLCASSIGTGNSPLHFGNGTRLTVT.

The chain uses TRBV28 and TRBJ1-4; D unclear. The germline V gene has CDR1 MDHEN and CDR2 SYDVKM. V was clipped by 2 bases and J by 0 bases, with 10 bases between them. The CDR3 totals 16 residues. The CDR3 sequence: CASSLDGAATNEKLFF. In nucleotides, the CDR3 is TGTGCCAGCAGTTTAGACGGAGCAGCAACTAATGAAAAACTGTTTTTT.

The V gene is TRBV7-2, the J gene TRBJ2-1; a possible D gene is TRBD2 (5 bases). Germline loops: CDR1 SGHTA, CDR2 FQGNSA. The ends were cut back, 0 bases at V and 4 bases at J, with 16 bases in the middle. The length of the CDR3 is 17 residues. The DNA for the CDR3 is TGTGCCAGCAGCTTAGCGCTTGGGTATACTAGGTACAATGAGCAGTTCTTC. This sequence encodes CASSLALGYTRYNEQFF.

The V and J genes are TRBV29-1 and TRBJ2-2, with 12 bases fitting TRBD2. CDR1 is SQVTM and CDR2 is ANQGSEA in the germline V gene. Germline trimming cut 8 bases from V and 5 bases from J; bases unmatched to any gene: 9. The CDR3 extends over 15 amino acids. The CDR3 reads CSFKTSGSYTGELFF. The CDR3 DNA sequence: TGCAGCTTTAAGACTAGCGGGAGCTATACCGGGGAGCTGTTTTTT.

This clone has only a few counts. The chain combines TRBV5-1 with TRBJ1-6; 7 bases line up with TRBD1. The J segment lost 3 bases and the V segment lost 4 bases, leaving 4 bases of the junction unmatched. The length of the CDR3 is 15 residues. Germline-derived CDR1 and CDR2 are SGHRS and YFSETQ. CDR3 protein: CASSVWDSYNSPLHF. DNA of the CDR3: TGCGCCAGCAGCGTTTGGGACAGCTATAATTCACCCCTCCACTTT.

The rearrangement links TRBV7-9 to TRBJ1-5; TRBD1 might be the D (5 bases). V was clipped by 5 bases and J by 5 bases, with 10 bases between them. CDR1 and CDR2 (germline): SEHNR, FQNEAQ (reference sequence). The CDR3 covers 13 residues. DNA of the CDR3: TGTGCCAGCAGCCTACAGGAGGATCAGCCCCAGCATTTT. Translated: CASSLQEDQPQHF.

This chain uses TRBV4-1 with TRBJ2-3, with 9 bases that match TRBD2. The CDR3 has 20 amino acids. Germline CDR1 and CDR2: MGHRA and YSYEKL. V was pared by 4 bases and J by 0 bases, with 17 bases of the junction left unmatched. CDR3 amino acids: CASSPSPPAGGPPSTDTQYF. CDR3 bases: TGCGCCAGCAGCCCCTCCCCCCCAGCGGGGGGCCCCCCTAGCACAGATACGCAGTATTTT.

This clone came up a few times. The chain employs TRBV5-1 and TRBJ1-2, with D unclear. The CDR3 extends over 15 amino acids. The V end was cut by 0 bases, the J end by 5 bases, with 14 bases between. Germline lookup yields CDR1 SGHRS and CDR2 YFSETQ. The CDR3 DNA reads TGCGCCAGCAGCTTGGGGCAGTCCGTGGGGTATGGCTACACCTTC. Protein: CASSLGQSVGYGYTF.

Here the CDR3 reads CASGFAEGVQYF. The CDR3 DNA follows: TGTGCTAGTGGTTTCGCAGAAGGGGTGCAGTACTTC. This chain uses TRBV12-5 with TRBJ2-7, with D possibly matching TRBD1 (5 bases). V dropped 3 bases and J dropped 9 bases, with 12 bases sitting between them. The CDR3 is 12 amino acids. The V gene's germline CDR1 is LGHNT and CDR2 FRNRAP. The full variable domain, completed using reference TRBV12-5 and TRBJ2-7, is DARVTQTPRHKVTEMGQEVTMRCQPILGHNTVFWYRQTMMQGLELLAYFRNRAPLDDSGMPKDRFSAEMPDATLATLKIQPSEPRDSAVYFCASGFAEGVQYFGPGTRLTVT.

The chain recombines TRBV10-3 with TRBJ2-7; the D gene is possibly TRBD2 (5 bases). The CDR3 runs 13 residues. V was trimmed by 10 bases and J by 3 bases, leaving 16 bases between them. Germline V gene lookup returns CDR1 ENHRY and CDR2 SYGVKD. The CDR3 sequence: CASSRDPRYEQYF. The DNA of the CDR3 is TGTGCCAGCAGCCGGGATCCCCGCTACGAGCAGTACTTC.

The V call is TRBV7-9, the J call TRBJ1-5; D gene ambiguous. Per the germline V gene, CDR1 is SEHNR and CDR2 is FQNEAQ (reference sequence). The CDR3 extends over 15 amino acids. Trimming shortened V by 1 base and J by 2 bases, and 9 bases separated the two germline ends. The CDR3 coding sequence is TGTGCCAGCAGCTTAGGGGATTTGGGCAATCAGCCCCAGCATTTT. Its protein product is CASSLGDLGNQPQHF.

The rearrangement joins TRBV6-5 to TRBJ1-2; D is unclear. The germline V gene has CDR1 MNHEY and CDR2 SVGAGI. V lost 0 bases and J lost 7, with 12 bases in between. This CDR3 contains 14 residues. The CDR3 loop reads CASSYSFDKAGYTF. For the CDR3, the DNA is TGTGCCAGCAGTTACTCTTTCGACAAGGCTGGCTACACCTTC.

This chain links TRBV5-1 with TRBJ1-1; 8 positions agree with TRBD1. Germline CDR1 is SGHRS and CDR2 is YFSETQ. This CDR3 is 16 amino acids long. With V trimmed by 1 base and J by 4 bases, 9 bases remained unmatched. CDR3 loop: CASSLNPTGAGTEAFF. The CDR3 region has the DNA TGCGCCAGCAGCTTGAATCCGACAGGGGCAGGCACTGAAGCTTTCTTT.

This clone was seen only a few times. The genes are TRBV11-3 and TRBJ1-6; D unclear. The CDR3 has 10 residues. V was clipped by 3 bases and J by 9 bases, with 0 bases between them. Germline loops: CDR1 SGHNT, CDR2 YENEEA. The CDR3 here is CASSFSPLHF. CDR3 DNA sequence: TGTGCCAGCAGCTTTTCACCCCTCCACTTT.

This chain joins TRBV2 and TRBJ1-2; D not certain. The CDR3 loop spans 12 amino acids. Trimming pared 1 base from V and 3 bases from J, leaving 3 bases between. Germline V lookup: CDR1 SNHLY, CDR2 FYNNEI. The CDR3 bases are TGTGCCAGCAGTGAAGATGACTATGGCTACACCTTC. It codes for CASSEDDYGYTF.

V and J are TRBV2 and TRBJ1-2; 7 bases are a match to TRBD1. The V gene end was trimmed by 7 bases and the J gene end by 0 bases; junction bases not matched to a gene: 5. Germline V gives CDR1 SNHLY, CDR2 FYNNEI. This CDR3 region has 14 residues. DNA of the CDR3: TGTGCCAGCAAAGGGACAGTCACTAACTATGGCTACACCTTC. It specifies CASKGTVTNYGYTF. The whole variable domain, filled in from reference TRBV2 and TRBJ1-2, reads EPEVTQTPSHQVTQMGQEVILRCVPISNHLYFYWYRQILGQKVEFLVSFYNNEISEKSEIFDDQFSVERPDGSNFTLKIRSTKLEDSAMYFCASKGTVTNYGYTFGSGTRLTVV.

This CDR3 reads CASSLEDRRYF. In nucleotides, the CDR3 is TGTGCCAGCAGCTTAGAGGACCGCCGGTACTTC. V is TRBV7-9 and J is TRBJ2-7, with D hard to call. Germline V gene data show CDR1 as SEHNR and CDR2 as FQNEAQ (reference sequence). The V end lost 1 base, the J end lost 12 bases, and 10 bases lay between the germline ends. This CDR3 has 11 residues.

The chain links TRBV28 to TRBJ1-5; possibly TRBD1 for D (5 bases). Trimming left V 4 bases short and J 5 bases short, with 18 bases between. In germline, CDR1 is MDHEN, CDR2 SYDVKM. This CDR3 has 16 amino acids. In DNA, the CDR3 is TGTGCCAGCAGTTCCCCCGCAGGACACTCCGATCAGCCCCAGCATTTT. Its protein product is CASSSPAGHSDQPQHF.

This chain connects TRBV29-1 to TRBJ2-5; 9 bases map to TRBD2. Trimming at V came to 1 base and at J to 5 bases, leaving 8 bases not matched to a gene. The CDR3 is 15 residues long. Per the germline V gene, CDR1 is SQVTM and CDR2 is ANQGSEA. The CDR3 DNA sequence: TGCAGCGTTGAAGGTGATAGCGGGGGCGGGGAGACCCAGTACTTC. Encoded protein: CSVEGDSGGGETQYF. The entire variable domain, with the rest obtained from reference TRBV29-1 and TRBJ2-5, is as follows: SAVISQKPSRDICQRGTSLTIQCQVDSQVTMMFWYRQQPGQSLTLIATANQGSEATYESGFVIDKFPISRPNLTFSTLTVSNMSPEDSSIYLCSVEGDSGGGETQYFGPGTRLLVL.

This chain joins TRBV19 and TRBJ2-3; 9 bases align to TRBD2. Germline V gene sequence: CDR1 LNHDA, CDR2 SQIVND (reference sequence). The CDR3 is made up of 15 amino acids. The ends lost 5 bases at V and 0 bases at J; junction bases unmatched: 3. CDR3 amino acids: CASSVTSGSTDTQYF. The CDR3 DNA sequence: TGTGCCAGTAGTGTCACTAGCGGGAGCACAGATACGCAGTATTTT.

This clone was counted once. The chain couples TRBV5-4 to TRBJ1-1; TRBD1 agrees at 7 bases. CDR1 and CDR2 (germline): SGHNT, YYREEE (reference sequence). The CDR3 totals 15 residues. The V segment lost 1 base and the J segment 2 bases; nucleotides outside the gene matches: 5. The CDR3 region is CASSLLDRVNTEAFF. CDR3 DNA: TGTGCCAGCAGCTTGCTAGACAGGGTTAACACTGAAGCTTTCTTT.

The V gene is TRBV5-6, the J gene TRBJ2-2, with TRBD2 matching over 15 bases. Germline CDR1 and CDR2: SGHDT and YYEEEE. The trim removed 3 bases at V and 2 bases at J, leaving 2 bases unmatched. The CDR3 spans 17 residues. CDR3 bases: TGTGCCAGCAGCTCGGGACTAGCGGGGGGTAACACCGGGGAGCTGTTTTTT. As protein: CASSSGLAGGNTGELFF.

This rearrangement joins TRBV7-2 to TRBJ2-3; D is perhaps TRBD1 (6 bases). The CDR3 contains 16 residues. CDR1 and CDR2 from the germline V gene are SGHTA and FQGNSA. Deletions cut 2 bases from V and 8 bases from J, with 20 bases between. This chain's CDR3 is CASSLNGVRVGGTQYF. CDR3 nucleotides: TGTGCCAGCAGCTTAAACGGGGTCCGAGTAGGGGGTACGCAGTATTTT. Full variable domain (rest looked up from reference TRBV7-2 and TRBJ2-3): GAGVSQSPSNKVTEKGKDVELRCDPISGHTALYWYRQSLGQGLEFLIYFQGNSAPDKSGLPSDRFSAERTGGSVSTLTIQRTQQEDSAVYLCASSLNGVRVGGTQYFGPGTRLTVL.